This TCR beta chain appears in the sequencing data of a study of cytomegalovirus exposure and HLA in healthy donors. PCR primers comprised 60 Vbeta and 13 Jbeta primers. The assay was immunoSEQ multiplex PCR, and TCRdb's table has in-frame clones only and misses some. The sample table sets out around 58,000 clones. Germline V CDR1 and CDR2: MNHNY, SVGAGI (reference sequence). With 5 bases clipped from V and 7 bases from J, the junction kept 10 bases outside the gene matches. The CDR3 is 15 amino acids. What was sequenced was PBMCs. The source is a man aged 45 to 65 in good health and CMV-seropositive. The gene calls are TRBV6-6 and TRBJ1-5, with 8 bases that match TRBD1. The CDR3 protein is CASSVGAGGGQPQHF. DNA of the CDR3: TGTGCCAGCAGTGTAGGGGCAGGGGGCGGGCAGCCCCAGCATTTT.